This T cell receptor (beta chain) is from a study of OX40 agonist ivuxolimab in advanced cancers. As for this clone: What it binds is unknown.

The protocol was immunoSEQ multiplex PCR, while the TCRdb copy is restricted to in-frame clones and leaves out a portion. The sample yields roughly 60,000 clones, around nine tenths seen once. In germline, CDR1 is MGHDK, CDR2 SYGVNS. The CDR3 consists of 14 residues. With V trimmed by 8 bases and J by 7 bases, 11 bases remained unmatched. Autoimmune disease history or systemic immunosuppression excluded patients. Study conclusions and caveats: The authors also found low normalized T-cell clonal expansion in some nonresponders. More expanded clones were seen, on average, in CD8+ T cells than in CD4+.

Sequenced here: CD4+ or CD8+ T cells sorted from blood, sampled in a trial of the OX40 agonist ivuxolimab. The chain couples TRBV25-1 to TRBJ2-1, with TRBD2 identical over 7 bases. The TCR originated in an adult with an advanced solid tumor such as melanoma, head and neck, liver or kidney cancer. DNA of the CDR3: TGTGCCAGCGCCCTCGCGGGAGAGGCTAATGAGCAGTTCTTC. It encodes CASALAGEANEQFF.